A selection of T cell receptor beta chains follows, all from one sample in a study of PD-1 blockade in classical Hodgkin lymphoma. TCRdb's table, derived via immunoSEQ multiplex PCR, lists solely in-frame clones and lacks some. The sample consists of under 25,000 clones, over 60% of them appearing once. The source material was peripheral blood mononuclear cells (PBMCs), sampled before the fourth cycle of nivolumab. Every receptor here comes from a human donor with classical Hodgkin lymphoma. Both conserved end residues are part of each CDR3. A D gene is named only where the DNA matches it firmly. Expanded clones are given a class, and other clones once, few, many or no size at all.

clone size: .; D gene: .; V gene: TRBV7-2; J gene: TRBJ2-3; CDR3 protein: CASSQQTRTDTQYF; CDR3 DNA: TGTGCCAGCAGCCAACAGACTCGCACAGATACGCAGTATTTT
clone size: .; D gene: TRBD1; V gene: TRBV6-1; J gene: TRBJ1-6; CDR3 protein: CATSAGGYNSPLHF; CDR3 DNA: TGTGCCACCTCGGCAGGGGGCTATAATTCACCCCTCCACTTT
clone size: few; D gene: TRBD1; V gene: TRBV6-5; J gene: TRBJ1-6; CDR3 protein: CASSLDRGLISPLHF; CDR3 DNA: TGTGCCAGCAGTCTCGACAGGGGGCTTATTTCACCCCTCCACTTT
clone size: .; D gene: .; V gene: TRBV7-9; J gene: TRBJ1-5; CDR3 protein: CASSSDSTNQPQHF; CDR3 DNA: TGTGCCAGCAGCTCCGACAGTACCAATCAGCCCCAGCATTTT
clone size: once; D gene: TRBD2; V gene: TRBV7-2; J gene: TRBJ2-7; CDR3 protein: CASSYIAGGKNEQYF; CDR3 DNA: TGTGCCAGCAGCTACATAGCGGGAGGGAAAAACGAGCAGTACTTC
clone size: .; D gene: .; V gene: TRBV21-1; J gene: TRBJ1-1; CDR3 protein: CASRYILAALTEAFF; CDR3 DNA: TGTGCCAGCAGGTATATCCTGGCAGCTTTGACTGAAGCTTTCTTT
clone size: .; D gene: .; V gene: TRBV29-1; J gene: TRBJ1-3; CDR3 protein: CSVVVSSSGNTIYF; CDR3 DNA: TGCAGCGTTGTCGTCTCGAGCTCTGGAAACACCATATATTTT
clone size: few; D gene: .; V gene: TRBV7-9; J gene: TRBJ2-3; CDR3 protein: CASSLAVDTQYF; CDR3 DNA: TGTGCCAGCAGCTTAGCGGTGGATACGCAGTATTTT
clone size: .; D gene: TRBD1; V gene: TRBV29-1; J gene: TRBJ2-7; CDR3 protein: CSVITGVQYF; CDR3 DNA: TGCAGCGTTATTACAGGGGTGCAGTACTTC
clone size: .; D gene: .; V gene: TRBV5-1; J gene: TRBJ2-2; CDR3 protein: CASSSGPVGPYTGELFF; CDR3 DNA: TGCGCCAGCAGCTCTGGACCCGTAGGGCCCTACACCGGGGAGCTGTTTTTT
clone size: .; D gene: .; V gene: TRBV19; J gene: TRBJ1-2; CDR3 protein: CASSPSGGPGDLYGYTF; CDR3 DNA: TGTGCCAGTAGTCCCTCGGGGGGGCCAGGCGATCTTTATGGCTACACCTTC
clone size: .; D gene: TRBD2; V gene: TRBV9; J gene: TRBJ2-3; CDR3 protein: CASSVGGDPQGTQYF; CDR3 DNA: TGTGCCAGCAGCGTCGGGGGGGACCCCCAGGGTACGCAGTATTTT
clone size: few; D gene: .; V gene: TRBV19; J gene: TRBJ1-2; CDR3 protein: CASTPPGTAYGYTF; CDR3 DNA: TGTGCCAGTACCCCACCCGGGACTGCTTATGGCTACACCTTC
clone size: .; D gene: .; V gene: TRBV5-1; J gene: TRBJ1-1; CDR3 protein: CASSPHQSGNTEAFF; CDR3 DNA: TGCGCCAGCAGCCCACACCAGAGCGGGAACACTGAAGCTTTCTTT